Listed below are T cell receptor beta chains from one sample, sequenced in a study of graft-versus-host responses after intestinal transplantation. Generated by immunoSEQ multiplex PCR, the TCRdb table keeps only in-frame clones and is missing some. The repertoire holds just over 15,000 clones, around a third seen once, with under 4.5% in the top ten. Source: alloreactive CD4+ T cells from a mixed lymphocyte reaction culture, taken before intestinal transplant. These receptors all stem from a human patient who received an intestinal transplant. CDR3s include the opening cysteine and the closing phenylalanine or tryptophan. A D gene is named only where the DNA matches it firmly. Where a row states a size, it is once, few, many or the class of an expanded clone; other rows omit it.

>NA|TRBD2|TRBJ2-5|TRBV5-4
CASSWDDWSGGKETQYF
TGTGCCAGCAGCTGGGACGACTGGAGCGGGGGGAAGGAGACCCAGTACTTC
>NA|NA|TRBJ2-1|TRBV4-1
CASSQESTIGRGPTTEQFF
TGCGCCAGCAGCCAAGAAAGTACCATAGGCCGTGGACCGACAACTGAGCAGTTCTTC
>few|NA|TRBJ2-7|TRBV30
CAWGDRSYEQYF
TGTGCCTGGGGAGACAGAAGTTACGAGCAGTACTTC
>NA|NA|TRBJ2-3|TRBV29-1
CSVGQGVFTDTQYF
TGCAGCGTTGGGCAGGGAGTATTCACAGATACGCAGTATTTT
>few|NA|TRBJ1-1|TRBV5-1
CASSLDPNTEAFF
TGCGCCAGCAGCTTGGACCCGAACACTGAAGCTTTCTTT
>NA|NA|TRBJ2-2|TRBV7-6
CASSSRPSNTGELFF
TGTGCCAGCAGCTCCCGTCCCTCGAACACCGGGGAGCTGTTTTTT
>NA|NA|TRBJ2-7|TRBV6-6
CASSPNFGRGDEQYF
TGTGCCAGCAGCCCTAACTTCGGCAGGGGCGACGAGCAGTACTTC
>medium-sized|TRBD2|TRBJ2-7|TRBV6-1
CASERAGGGSYEQYF
TGTGCCAGCGAGAGGGCGGGAGGAGGATCCTACGAGCAGTACTTC
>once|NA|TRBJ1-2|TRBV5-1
CASSLVGGTNYGYTF
TGCGCCAGCAGCTTGGTAGGGGGGACTAACTATGGCTACACCTTC
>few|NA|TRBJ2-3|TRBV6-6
CASSYYPDTQYF
TGTGCCAGCAGTTACTATCCAGATACGCAGTATTTT
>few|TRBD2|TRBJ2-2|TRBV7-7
CASSPRTSGTGELFF
TGTGCCAGCAGCCCCCGGACTAGCGGCACCGGGGAGCTGTTTTTT
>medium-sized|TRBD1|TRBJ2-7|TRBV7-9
CASSFRDRVYEQYF
TGTGCCAGCAGCTTCCGGGACAGGGTCTACGAGCAGTACTTC
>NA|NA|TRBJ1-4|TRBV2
CASSEAGAGLEKLFF
TGTGCCAGCAGTGAAGCGGGGGCAGGGCTTGAAAAACTGTTTTTT
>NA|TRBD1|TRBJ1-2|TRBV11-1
CASSLDRTGNYGYTF
TGTGCCAGCAGCTTAGATAGGACAGGGAACTATGGCTACACCTTC
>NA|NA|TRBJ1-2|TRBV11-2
CASSLDRLRYGYTF
TGTGCCAGCAGCCTTGACAGGCTGCGATATGGCTACACCTTC
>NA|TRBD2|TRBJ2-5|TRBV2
CASGTSGQETQYF
TGTGCCAGCGGCACTAGCGGCCAAGAGACCCAGTACTTC
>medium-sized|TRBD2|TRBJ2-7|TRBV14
CASSQEIGGRPSYEQYF
TGTGCCAGCAGCCAAGAAATCGGCGGGAGGCCCTCCTACGAGCAGTACTTC